The following is a T cell receptor (beta chain) sequence with its context. The antigen is undetermined. The table came from immunoSEQ multiplex PCR; TCRdb's copy has only in-frame clones and leaves some out. This sample carries 100,000 to 130,000 clones, approximately 90% of them seen once, and the ten largest clones take about 1.2%. Patients who had autoimmune disease history or got systemic immunosuppression were left out. These data come from a study of OX40 agonist ivuxolimab in advanced cancers. The wider study: Those treated in dose escalation had hepatocellular carcinoma, melanoma, renal cell cancer or head and neck cancer. Those enrolled were 80% to 85% male, with a mean age of approximately 60 years and ages from 23 to 79. Study outcomes and limitations: Low levels of normalized T-cell clonal expansion also appeared in some nonresponders.

The sample here was CD4+ or CD8+ T cells sorted from blood, taken in a trial of the OX40 agonist ivuxolimab. The receptor was isolated from an adult with an advanced solid tumor such as melanoma, head and neck, liver or kidney cancer.

The CDR3 protein is CASSPQSAWAEAFF. CDR3 in DNA: TGTGCCAGCTCACCACAATCTGCTTGGGCTGAAGCTTTCTTT. The chain joins TRBV18 to TRBJ1-1; no firm D call. CDR1 and CDR2 from the germline V gene are KGHSH and LQKENI. Trimming removed 1 base at V and 6 bases at J, with 12 bases between. The CDR3 has 14 residues.